The source of this T cell receptor (beta chain) is a study of human T cells and chemical hapten exposure. Study details: Application of 0.01% DPC to the upper back was done by patch test, with a reading at 6 days.

Study results and caveats: With alopecia, donors may have immune responses unlike healthy people's.

Noted time point: pre-sensitization, week 0. Treatment indicated: therapeutic diphenylcyclopropenone sensitization with weekly scalp DPC. In the authors' methods: Counting gave a median of around 89,000 TCRs per sample, with values ranging from about 23,224 to 700,000. TCRdb reanalysed the RACE reads using MiXCR and keeps one entry per CDR3 protein. The V and J calls were not made by the authors but by TCRdb's processing. The sample includes about 260,000 distinct CDR3 sequences, 7% to 10% seen only once; the top ten take roughly 2.5%. The sample holds many counts of this clonotype. No antigen is known for it. Between the trimmed V and J ends, which lost 0 bases and 2 bases, there was a span of 13 bases. The V gene's germline CDR1 is SQVTM and CDR2 ANQGSEA. The CDR3 is made up of 15 amino acids.

The sample was whole blood, taken in connection with sensitization to the hapten diphenylcyclopropenone (DPC). The source is a woman between 35 and 50 years old with alopecia areata. Some clones in this sample may be carry-over from other donors' samples. The gene calls are TRBV29-1 and TRBJ1-2; D is possibly TRBD1 (5 bases). DNA for the CDR3: TGCAGCGTTGAAGATGGGGGACGGTGGAACTATGGCTACACCTTC. This encodes CSVEDGGRWNYGYTF.